The 15 T cell receptor beta chains below come from one sample, sequenced in a study of early T cells in non-severe SARS-CoV-2 infection. From the 5' RACE reads, TCRdb called clonotypes with MiXCR, one entry per CDR3 protein. The data show approximately 58,000 distinct CDR3 sequences, roughly 6.8% seen once. The sequencing sample was made of whole blood. The receptors come from an adult who was a healthcare worker with PCR-confirmed SARS-CoV-2 infection or an uninfected control (not recorded which).

The V call is TRBV2, the J call TRBJ2-1; D unresolved. The CDR3 has 12 residues. Trimming removed 10 bases from V and 7 bases from J, with 14 bases in between. Germline V gene sequence: CDR1 SNHLY, CDR2 FYNNEI. The CDR3 reads CATTSSRNEQFF. Written as DNA, the CDR3 is TGTGCCACCACTTCTTCTCGGAATGAGCAGTTCTTC.

The chain joins TRBV11-2 to TRBJ2-5; weak D call: TRBD2 (5 bases). The CDR3 runs to 14 residues. Trimming shortened V by 4 bases and J by 1 base, and 10 bases separated the two germline ends. CDR1 SGHAT and CDR2 FQNNGV come from the germline V gene. For the CDR3, the DNA is TGTGCCAGCAGCTCTGGACTGGCCCAAGAGACCCAGTACTTC. Translating gives CASSSGLAQETQYF.

The table lists this clonotype with a few counts. The rearrangement joins TRBV7-2 to TRBJ2-7; D perhaps matches TRBD1 (5 bases). In germline, CDR1 is SGHTA, CDR2 FQGNSA. The V gene lost 2 bases and the J gene lost 0 bases, with 8 bases spanning the gap. The CDR3 loop spans 14 amino acids. The CDR3 loop reads CASSLQGYSYEQYF. CDR3 coding DNA: TGTGCCAGCAGCTTACAGGGCTACTCCTACGAGCAGTACTTC.

The sample holds many counts of this clonotype. The J gene is TRBJ1-2, the V gene TRBV3-1; D gene unclear. The CDR3 contains 13 residues. V was trimmed by 0 bases and J by 3 bases, leaving 5 bases between them. CDR1 LGHDT and CDR2 YNNKEL come from the germline V gene (reference sequence). The CDR3 loop reads CASSQEGYYGYTF. The CDR3 DNA is TGTGCCAGCAGCCAAGAGGGCTACTATGGCTACACCTTC.

The sample holds many counts of this clonotype. The chain links TRBV7-9 to TRBJ2-7; TRBD2 agrees at 7 bases. J gave up 2 bases and V 6 bases, and 10 bases lay outside the gene matches. Per the germline V gene, CDR1 is SEHNR and CDR2 is FQNEAQ (reference sequence). The CDR3 has 15 residues. The CDR3 sequence: CASSSLAAPTYEQYF. In DNA, the CDR3 is TGTGCCAGCAGTTCTCTAGCGGCTCCTACCTACGAGCAGTACTTC.

This clonotype was detected a few times. J is TRBJ1-3 and V is TRBV2, with unresolved D. The length of the CDR3 is 12 residues. Trimming took off 6 bases at V and 0 bases at J, with 3 bases between the two ends. Looked up from germline, CDR1 is SNHLY and CDR2 is FYNNEI. In DNA, the CDR3 is TGTGCCAGCAGATCCTCTGGAAACACCATATATTTT. This sequence encodes CASRSSGNTIYF.

The V call is TRBV6-9, the J call TRBJ2-2, with D possibly being TRBD1 or TRBD2 (5 bases each). This CDR3 has 18 amino acids. The germline gives CDR1 MNHGY, CDR2 SVAAGI. The V end was cut by 5 bases, the J end by 4 bases, with 23 bases between. CDR3 coding DNA: TGTGCCAGCAGTGCGTACCTTGTAGGGGATGAGGGCACCGGGGAGCTGTTTTTT. It codes for CASSAYLVGDEGTGELFF.

The J gene is TRBJ2-7, the V gene TRBV12-3 or TRBV12-4, with D possibly TRBD1 on 5 matching bases. Trimming removed 5 bases at V and 11 bases at J, with 13 bases between. The CDR3 is 11 amino acids. The chain's CDR3 is CASSPGLGEYF. CDR3 bases: TGTGCCAGCAGTCCAGGCCTAGGGGAGTACTTC.

This clonotype was counted ten times or more. The chain combines TRBV7-2 with TRBJ2-7; D ambiguous. Per the germline V gene, CDR1 is SGHTA and CDR2 is FQGNSA. The CDR3 has 12 residues. The ends were cut back, 1 base at V and 6 bases at J, with 7 bases in the middle. The CDR3 nucleotides are TGTGCCAGCAGCTTAGAAACCGTCGAGCAGTACTTC. It translates to CASSLETVEQYF.

This clonotype was observed many times. The rearrangement joins TRBV10-3 to TRBJ2-1; possible D gene TRBD2, 6 bases. V was pared by 0 bases and J by 7 bases, with 10 bases between. Germline V gene sequence: CDR1 ENHRY, CDR2 SYGVKD. There are 14 residues in the CDR3. CDR3 loop: CAISESSEGNEQFF. CDR3 in DNA: TGTGCCATCAGTGAGTCATCGGAGGGGAATGAGCAGTTCTTC.

The genes are TRBV28 and TRBJ1-2; D is uncertain. There are 13 residues in the CDR3. Deletions cut 3 bases from V and 6 bases from J, with 11 bases between. The germline CDR1 and CDR2 sequences are MDHEN and SYDVKM. In DNA form, the CDR3 reads TGTGCCAGCAGTTTGTGGCAGAGCCATGGCTACACCTTC. Protein: CASSLWQSHGYTF.

This clonotype was seen ten or more times. V usage is TRBV2 and J usage is TRBJ2-1, with D possibly TRBD1 on 5 matching bases. Germline CDR1 is SNHLY and CDR2 is FYNNEI. The CDR3 is made up of 13 amino acids. V was pared by 4 bases and J by 7 bases, with 11 bases between. The CDR3 coding sequence is TGTGCCAGCAGTGCCCCAGGGCGGAATGAGCAGTTCTTC. Translated, it gives CASSAPGRNEQFF.

This clonotype was detected many times. The chain has TRBV12-3 or TRBV12-4 and TRBJ2-1, with unresolved D. The CDR3 consists of 14 residues. The V end was cut by 2 bases, the J end by 4 bases, with 9 bases between. The CDR3 is CASSLMSQYNEQFF. The CDR3 nucleotides read TGTGCCAGCAGTTTAATGTCGCAATACAATGAGCAGTTCTTC.

This clonotype was seen many times. The chain uses TRBV27 and TRBJ2-7; the D call may be TRBD1 or TRBD2 (5 bases each). Looked up from germline, CDR1 is MNHEY and CDR2 is SMNVEV (reference sequence). V lost 5 bases and J 3 bases, leaving 8 bases between the germline ends. The CDR3 consists of 12 residues. The CDR3 nucleotides are TGTGCCAGCAGTCGGGACGGCTACGAGCAGTACTTC. Translated, it gives CASSRDGYEQYF.

This clonotype appeared a few times. The rearrangement links TRBV10-1 to TRBJ2-7, with D unresolved. This CDR3 spans 14 amino acids. V was clipped by 8 bases and J by 1 base, with 15 bases between them. Germline loops: CDR1 WNHNN, CDR2 SYGVQD (reference sequence). CDR3 nucleotide sequence: TGCGCCAGCGAAAGGCAGGAAGATTCCTACGAGCAGTACTTC. This gives the protein CASERQEDSYEQYF.